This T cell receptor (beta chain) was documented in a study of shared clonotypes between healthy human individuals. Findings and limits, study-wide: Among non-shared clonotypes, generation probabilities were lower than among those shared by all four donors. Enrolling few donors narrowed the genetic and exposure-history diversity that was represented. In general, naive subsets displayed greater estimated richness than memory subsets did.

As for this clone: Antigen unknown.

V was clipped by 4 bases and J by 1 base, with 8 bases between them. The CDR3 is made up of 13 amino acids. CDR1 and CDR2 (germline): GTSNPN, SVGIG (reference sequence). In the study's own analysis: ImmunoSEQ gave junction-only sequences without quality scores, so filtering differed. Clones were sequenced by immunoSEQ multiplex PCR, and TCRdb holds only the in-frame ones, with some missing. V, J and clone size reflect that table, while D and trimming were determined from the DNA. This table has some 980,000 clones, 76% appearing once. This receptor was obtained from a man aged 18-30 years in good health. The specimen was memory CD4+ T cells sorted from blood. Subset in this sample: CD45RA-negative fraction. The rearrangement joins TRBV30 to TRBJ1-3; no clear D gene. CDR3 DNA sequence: TGTGCCTGGACAGGCCAGTCTGGAAACACCATATATTTT. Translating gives CAWTGQSGNTIYF.